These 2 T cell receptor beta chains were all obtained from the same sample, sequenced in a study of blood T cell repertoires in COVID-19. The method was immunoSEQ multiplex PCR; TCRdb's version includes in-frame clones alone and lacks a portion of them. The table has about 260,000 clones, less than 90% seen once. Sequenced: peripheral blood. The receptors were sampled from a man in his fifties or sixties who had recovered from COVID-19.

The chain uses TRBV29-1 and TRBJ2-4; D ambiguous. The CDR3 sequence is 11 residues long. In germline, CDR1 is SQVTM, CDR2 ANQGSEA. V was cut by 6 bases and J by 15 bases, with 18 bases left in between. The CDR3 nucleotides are TGCAGCGTCAACAGTGGAACAAACCTGTACTTC. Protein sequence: CSVNSGTNLYF.

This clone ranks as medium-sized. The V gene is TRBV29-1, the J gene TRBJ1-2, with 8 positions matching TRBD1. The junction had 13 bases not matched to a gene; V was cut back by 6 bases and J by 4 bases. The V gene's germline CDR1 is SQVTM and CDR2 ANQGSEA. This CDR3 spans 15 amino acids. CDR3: CSVTRQGSSSYGYTF. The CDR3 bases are TGCAGCGTAACCAGACAGGGGAGTAGTAGCTATGGCTACACCTTC. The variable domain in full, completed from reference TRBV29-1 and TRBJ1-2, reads SAVISQKPSRDICQRGTSLTIQCQVDSQVTMMFWYRQQPGQSLTLIATANQGSEATYESGFVIDKFPISRPNLTFSTLTVSNMSPEDSSIYLCSVTRQGSSSYGYTFGSGTRLTVV.